The 16 T cell receptor beta chains presented below share a single source sample, sequenced in a study of T cells expressing NK-cell markers. Following a re-call of the 5' RACE reads, TCRdb has one entry per CDR3 protein and lacks DNA. The sample holds roughly 180,000 distinct CDR3 sequences. The sample comprised blood T cells: a sorted CD56 or NKG2C T cell subset, CD4+ or CD8+ T cells, or bulk PBMC T cells (not recorded which). These receptors came from a woman between 18 and 70 years old in good health.

The gene calls are TRBV7-2 and TRBJ1-1; the D call from TCRdb, TRBD1, cannot be confirmed without DNA. The germline V gene encodes CDR1 SGHTA and CDR2 FQGNSA. The CDR3 is made up of 14 amino acids. CDR3 amino acids: CASILGGLGTEAFF.

V gene TRBV6-1 combines with J gene TRBJ2-1; TCRdb outputs TRBD1, but without DNA this stays unchecked. Germline-derived CDR1 and CDR2 are MNHNS and SASEGT. CDR3 size: 16 residues. CDR3 region: CASRLQLGVTYNEQFF.

CDR3 in amino acids: CASSQRVLGGYTF. J is TRBJ1-2 and V is TRBV5-5. The CDR3 runs 13 residues. Germline V CDR1 and CDR2: SGHKS, YYEKEE (reference sequence). Drawing the rest from reference TRBV5-5 and TRBJ1-2, the complete variable domain is DAGVTQSPTHLIKTRGQQVTLRCSPISGHKSVSWYQQVLGQGPQFIFQYYEKEERGRGNFPDRFSARQFPNYSSELNVNALLLGDSALYLCASSQRVLGGYTFGSGTRLTVV.

The gene calls are TRBV20-1 and TRBJ2-2; the D call from TCRdb, TRBD1, cannot be confirmed without DNA. The CDR3 has 14 amino acids. Germline CDR1 DFQATT, CDR2 SNEGSKA (reference sequence). CDR3 sequence: CSANPPFRTGELFF.

The CDR3 reads CASSPTSGHGNEKLFF. The rearrangement uses TRBV7-2 and TRBJ1-4; TCRdb's D gene call, TRBD1, goes unchecked for lack of DNA. Germline CDR1 SGHTA, CDR2 FQGNSA. The CDR3 spans 16 residues.

The chain couples TRBV7-2 to TRBJ2-7. The CDR3 is 14 amino acids. The germline V gene encodes CDR1 SGHTA and CDR2 FQGNSA. The chain's CDR3 is CASSLTRGSVEQYF. Full variable domain (remainder filled in from reference TRBV7-2 and TRBJ2-7): GAGVSQSPSNKVTEKGKDVELRCDPISGHTALYWYRQSLGQGLEFLIYFQGNSAPDKSGLPSDRFSAERTGGSVSTLTIQRTQQEDSAVYLCASSLTRGSVEQYFGPGTRLTVT.

This rearrangement joins TRBV9 to TRBJ2-3; TCRdb calls TRBD1, which cannot be checked without DNA. This CDR3 contains 16 residues. Germline V lookup: CDR1 SGDLS, CDR2 YYNGEE. The CDR3 loop is CASSVSNRGRTDTQYF.

The rearrangement links TRBV7-3 to TRBJ1-1; TCRdb indicates TRBD1, and absent DNA this call remains unverified. CDR1 is SGHTA, CDR2 FQGTGA, per germline. This CDR3 region has 14 residues. The CDR3: CASSRDSKNTEAFF.

The J gene is TRBJ1-1, the V gene TRBV5-1; TCRdb designates TRBD1, a call that cannot be tested without DNA. There are 15 residues in the CDR3. Per germline, CDR1 SGHRS and CDR2 YFSETQ. CDR3 amino acids: CASGFLGTGDTEAFF.

V is TRBV9 and J is TRBJ1-6; TCRdb selects TRBD1, and the lack of DNA leaves this call unchecked. The germline V gene encodes CDR1 SGDLS and CDR2 YYNGEE. This CDR3 has 15 residues. CDR3 protein: CASSDGTGVNSPLHF.

The rearrangement links TRBV2 to TRBJ2-7; TCRdb's D call, TRBD2, is unchecked because there is no DNA. The CDR3 consists of 15 residues. Germline CDR1 and CDR2: SNHLY and FYNNEI. The CDR3 sequence is CASSRLAGGPNEQYF.

Here the CDR3 reads CASSYWNPRAGNTIYF. The genes are TRBV6-5 and TRBJ1-3; TCRdb gives TRBD1 as the D gene, but with no DNA this cannot be confirmed. Germline CDR1 and CDR2: MNHEY and SVGAGI. The CDR3 consists of 16 residues.

The chain couples TRBV21-1 to TRBJ2-1; lacking DNA, the TRBD2 call made by TCRdb goes unchecked. TRBV21-1 is an annotated pseudogene. The CDR3 runs to 20 residues. The CDR3 is CASSTLKGIGSGGTYNEQFF.

The chain carries TRBV9 and TRBJ1-1; TCRdb gives TRBD1 as the D gene, but with no DNA this cannot be confirmed. There are 16 residues in the CDR3. Germline assignment: CDR1 SGDLS and CDR2 YYNGEE. The CDR3 sequence is CASSVDRTGRYTEAFF.

Here the CDR3 reads CASSFDSNYGYTF. The V gene is TRBV27, the J gene TRBJ1-2; there is no DNA to check the TCRdb D call of TRBD1. Germline loops: CDR1 MNHEY, CDR2 SMNVEV (reference sequence). This CDR3 has 13 residues.

The J gene is TRBJ1-1, the V gene TRBV27. Germline lookup yields CDR1 MNHEY and CDR2 SMNVEV (reference sequence). The CDR3 totals 17 residues. The CDR3 here is CASSLAPPGALHTEAFF.